A single sample is the source of the 17 T cell receptor beta chains below, sequenced in a study of T cell repertoires in cytomegalovirus infection (dated by TCRdb to the late 2010s). What this sample's treatment or condition label stands for: in vitro stimulation with specific CMV peptide epitopes to enrich CMV-specific T cells. TCRdb records Illumina HiSeq 1500 as the sequencer. The public reads were quality trimmed at Q25 with fastp and then assembled into clones with MiXCR by TCRdb, keeping productive beta chains. Each CDR3 protein gets just one entry, which takes the most common genes and DNA from the rows behind it. The sample yields hundreds of thousands of distinct CDR3 sequences; 32% were counted once. 9.5% to 15% of the sample is held by the ten biggest clonotypes. Antigen specificity for these receptors is unknown. Material: cultured CD8+ T cells from PBMCs, obtained from culture after CMV antigen stimulation. These receptors came from a human donor in good health (CMV status not recorded). Some clones in this sample may be carry-over from other donors' samples.

Turning to this clonotype: A clone one base away is much larger, so this may be a read error. The J gene is TRBJ1-1, the V gene TRBV14; D ambiguous. This CDR3 region has 17 residues. Germline CDR1 and CDR2: SGHDN and FVKESK. The DNA for the CDR3 is TGTGCCAGCAGCCAAGACTGGGGATGGACGGTGAACACTGAAGCTTTGTTT. Translating it yields CASSQDWGWTVNTEALF.

This chain joins TRBV4-1 and TRBJ1-2; no definite D call. This CDR3 is 15 amino acids long. The germline CDR1 and CDR2 sequences are MGHRA and YSYEKL. V was shortened by 1 base and J by 1 base, with 10 bases between the two germline ends. The CDR3 DNA reads as TGCGCCAGCAGCCAAGCTGTAAGGGATAACTATGGCTACACCTTC. This codes for CASSQAVRDNYGYTF.

A few counts support this clonotype. J is TRBJ1-1 and V is TRBV28, with a possible D match to TRBD1 (5 bases). Germline-derived CDR1 and CDR2 are MDHEN and SYDVKM. The length of the CDR3 is 15 residues. The germline V and J ends were trimmed by 5 bases and 4 bases, with 17 bases remaining between them. The CDR3 coding sequence is TGTGCCAGCAGTCCCCATAGGGGTCGTCGCACTGAAGCTTTCTTT. Residues: CASSPHRGRRTEAFF.

This chain connects TRBV7-6 to TRBJ2-1, with 10 bases that match TRBD2. CDR3 size: 15 residues. The ends lost 6 bases at V and 5 bases at J; junction bases unmatched: 7. Germline assignment: CDR1 SGHVS and CDR2 FNYEAQ. CDR3 protein: CASRYLAGANNEQFF. CDR3 nucleotide sequence: TGTGCCAGCAGATATCTAGCGGGGGCCAACAATGAGCAGTTCTTC. Using reference TRBV7-6 and TRBJ2-1 for the parts outside the CDR3, the full variable domain is GAGVSQSPRYKVTKRGQDVALRCDPISGHVSLYWYRQALGQGPEFLTYFNYEAQQDKSGLPNDRFSAERPEGSISTLTIQRTEQRDSAMYRCASRYLAGANNEQFFGPGTRLTVL.

This clonotype was found many times. The chain employs TRBV7-2 and TRBJ2-7; D might be TRBD1 (6 bases). CDR1 and CDR2 from the germline V gene are SGHTA and FQGNSA. The CDR3 is made up of 13 amino acids. V lost 1 base and J lost 6, with 10 bases in between. This CDR3 reads CASSLVWGREQYF. CDR3 DNA: TGTGCCAGCAGCTTAGTTTGGGGGCGCGAGCAGTACTTC.

The J gene is TRBJ2-3, the V gene TRBV6-8; the match to TRBD1 covers 8 bases. V was pared by 2 bases and J by 4 bases, with 5 bases of the junction left unmatched. Germline V CDR1 and CDR2: MNHGY, SAAAGT. CDR3 size: 15 residues. This CDR3 reads CASSYLRGLADTQYF. Written as DNA, the CDR3 is TGTGCCAGCAGTTACCTCAGGGGGCTGGCAGATACGCAGTATTTT.

This clonotype showed up many times. The chain has TRBV7-9 and TRBJ2-3; TRBD2 matches at 10 bases. CDR1 and CDR2 from the germline V gene are SEHNR and FQNEAQ (reference sequence). J lost 1 base, V lost 5 bases, and 3 bases had no gene match. The CDR3 consists of 15 residues. The CDR3 loop is CASSPGTSGTDTQYF. The CDR3 DNA reads TGTGCCAGCAGCCCAGGGACTAGCGGCACAGATACGCAGTATTTT.

This clonotype was observed a few times. The genes are TRBV11-2 and TRBJ2-3, with TRBD2 identical over 7 bases. This CDR3 spans 16 amino acids. The germline CDR1 and CDR2 sequences are SGHAT and FQNNGV. The V gene end was trimmed by 5 bases and the J gene end by 2 bases; junction bases not matched to a gene: 10. The CDR3 DNA sequence: TGTGCCAGCAGCCCCTTTCGGGCGGGGGACACAGATACGCAGTATTTT. This sequence encodes CASSPFRAGDTDTQYF.

In its sample, this clonotype was seen a few times. The chain couples TRBV12-5 to TRBJ1-5, with 7 nucleotides matching TRBD1. From germline, CDR1 is LGHNT and CDR2 FRNRAP. The CDR3 is 16 residues long. J gave up 0 bases and V 5 bases, and 7 bases lay outside the gene matches. Written as DNA, the CDR3 is TGTGCTAGTGGTCTTGGACAGGTTTATAGCAATCAGCCCCAGCATTTT. This translates into CASGLGQVYSNQPQHF.

The CDR3 region has the DNA TGCGCCAGCAGCCAAGATTCGGTACGGGGCCGCACCGGGGAGCTGTTTTTT. It encodes CASSQDSVRGRTGELFF. The chain joins TRBV4-3 to TRBJ2-2; possibly TRBD1 or TRBD2 for D (5 bases each). V was cut by 0 bases and J by 4 bases, with 15 bases left in between. The germline V gene encodes CDR1 LGHNA and CDR2 YSLEER. The CDR3 sequence is 17 residues long.

There are a few counts of this clonotype. The rearrangement uses TRBV12-3 or TRBV12-4 and TRBJ1-4; D is perhaps TRBD1 (6 bases). The CDR3 length is 15 residues. V dropped 1 base and J dropped 5 bases, with 11 bases sitting between them. DNA of the CDR3: TGTGCCAGCAGTTTAGGAGGGGGAGGAAATGAAAAACTGTTTTTT. Translation: CASSLGGGGNEKLFF.

With respect to this clonotype: At one of its ends the junction is not consistent with the germline gene, which may arise from a read error. The V and J genes are TRBV6-2 or TRBV6-3 and TRBJ2-3; 8 nucleotides align to TRBD2. The CDR3 loop spans 19 amino acids. The V gene's germline CDR1 is MNHEY and CDR2 SVGEGT. CDR3 nucleotide sequence: TGTGCCAACAGTTACTCCGGAGCGGGGGAAACTCTAAGCACAGATACGCAGTATTTT. Amino acids: CANSYSGAGETLSTDTQYF.

This clonotype was counted at least ten times. The rearrangement uses TRBV12-5 and TRBJ1-3, with D possibly matching TRBD1 (6 bases). V lost 3 bases and J lost 0, with 15 bases in between. The germline CDR1 and CDR2 sequences are LGHNT and FRNRAP. The CDR3 spans 17 residues. The DNA for the CDR3 is TGTGCTAGTGGTTTTGCCCCGCGGACAGACTCTGGAAACACCATATATTTT. This encodes CASGFAPRTDSGNTIYF.

This sequence joins TRBV2 and TRBJ2-3, with 7 bases identical to TRBD1. The CDR3 length is 16 residues. Germline CDR1 is SNHLY and CDR2 is FYNNEI. The V gene end was trimmed by 1 base and the J gene end by 2 bases; junction bases not matched to a gene: 6. This CDR3 is CASSEGTGDVTDTQYF. The CDR3 DNA reads as TGTGCCAGCAGTGAAGGAACAGGGGACGTCACAGATACGCAGTATTTT.

This clonotype was counted between two and nine times. This chain links TRBV7-6 with TRBJ2-2; the D gene is possibly TRBD2 (5 bases). V lost 1 base and J lost 5, with 14 bases in between. This CDR3 region has 16 residues. Per the germline V gene, CDR1 is SGHVS and CDR2 is FNYEAQ. The CDR3 coding sequence is TGTGCCAGCAGCTTAGTTCCCTTTGAGGGTACCGGGGAGCTGTTTTTT. Protein product: CASSLVPFEGTGELFF. The full variable domain, rest sourced from reference TRBV7-6 and TRBJ2-2, is GAGVSQSPRYKVTKRGQDVALRCDPISGHVSLYWYRQALGQGPEFLTYFNYEAQQDKSGLPNDRFSAERPEGSISTLTIQRTEQRDSAMYRCASSLVPFEGTGELFFGEGSRLTVL.

On this clonotype itself: This may be a read error: a much more frequent sequence differs by one nucleotide. CDR3 sequence: CASSYNRDNEQFF. For the CDR3, the DNA is TGTGCCAGCAGTTATAACAGGGACAATGAGCAGTTCTTC. V is TRBV6-2 or TRBV6-3 and J is TRBJ2-1; possible D gene TRBD1, 6 bases. V was cut by 3 bases and J by 5 bases, with 8 bases left in between. CDR3 length: 13 amino acids. CDR1 and CDR2 (germline): MNHEY, SVGEGT.

This clonotype was observed a handful of times. The rearrangement joins TRBV7-2 to TRBJ2-7, with 10 bases fitting TRBD2. V shed 3 bases and J 4 bases; nucleotides not matched to a gene: 6. Germline loops: CDR1 SGHTA, CDR2 FQGNSA. The CDR3 covers 15 residues. This CDR3 is CASSFGSGGGYEQYF. The CDR3 DNA follows: TGTGCCAGCAGCTTCGGAAGCGGGGGGGGTTACGAGCAGTACTTC.